This T cell receptor (beta chain) was captured in a study of T cell responses to AZD1222 COVID-19 vaccine. The study, taken as a whole, reports: Close to half of all spike-specific TCRs reportedly target regions of the variants that are unmutated. CD4 TCRs linked to vaccination spanned spike, dominating at 160-218 and 743-854. Donors, mostly white British, included more females; clonal diversity was possibly underestimated.

Concerning this clone itself: What it recognizes is unknown. A much larger clone lies one base from this, so it may be a read error.

Repertoires were generated with immunoSEQ multiplex PCR, while TCRdb's copy carries only in-frame clones and drops some. The sample contains about 140,000 clones, just under 95% of which appear only once. Trimming pared 4 bases from V and 3 bases from J, leaving 7 bases between. This CDR3 comprises 12 residues. Germline V gene sequence: CDR1 MDHEN, CDR2 SYDVKM. Source: peripheral blood, taken on day 0 of AZD1222 vaccination. This TCR came from an adult in good health. V usage is TRBV28 and J usage is TRBJ2-7; D is possibly TRBD1 (6 bases). The CDR3 nucleotides are TGTGCCAGCAGTTGGACAGACTACGAGCAGTACTTC. It yields the protein CASSWTDYEQYF.